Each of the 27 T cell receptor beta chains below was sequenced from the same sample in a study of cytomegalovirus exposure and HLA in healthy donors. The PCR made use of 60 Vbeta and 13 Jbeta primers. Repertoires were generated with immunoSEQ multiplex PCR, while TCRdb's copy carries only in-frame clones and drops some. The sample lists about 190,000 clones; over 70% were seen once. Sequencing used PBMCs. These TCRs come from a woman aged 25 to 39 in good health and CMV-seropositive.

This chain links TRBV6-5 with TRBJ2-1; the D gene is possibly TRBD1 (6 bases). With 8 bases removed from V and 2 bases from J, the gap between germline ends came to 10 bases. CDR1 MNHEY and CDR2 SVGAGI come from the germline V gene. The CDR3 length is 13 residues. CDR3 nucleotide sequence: TGTGCCAGCGGACAGCTTACCTACAATGAGCAGTTCTTC. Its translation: CASGQLTYNEQFF.

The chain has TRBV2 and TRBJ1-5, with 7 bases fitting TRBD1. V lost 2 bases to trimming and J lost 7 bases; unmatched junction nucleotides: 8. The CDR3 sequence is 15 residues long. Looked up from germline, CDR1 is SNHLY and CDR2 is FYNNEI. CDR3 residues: CASSEQGQAGQPQHF. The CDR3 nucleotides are TGTGCCAGCAGTGAACAAGGACAGGCAGGGCAGCCCCAGCATTTT.

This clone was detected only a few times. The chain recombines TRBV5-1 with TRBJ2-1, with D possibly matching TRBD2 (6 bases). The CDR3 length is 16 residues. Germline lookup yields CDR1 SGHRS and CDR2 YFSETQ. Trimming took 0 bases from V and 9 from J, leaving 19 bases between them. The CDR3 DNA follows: TGCGCCAGCAGCTTGGGCGCTAGCCCGCCGGAGGGTGAGCAGTTCTTC. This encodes CASSLGASPPEGEQFF.

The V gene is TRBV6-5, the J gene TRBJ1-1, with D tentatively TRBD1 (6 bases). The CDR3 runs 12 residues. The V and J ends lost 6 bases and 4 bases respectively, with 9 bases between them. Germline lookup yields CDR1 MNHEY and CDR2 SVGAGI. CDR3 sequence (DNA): TGTGCCAGCAGAACAGGGAGCACTGAAGCTTTCTTT. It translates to CASRTGSTEAFF.

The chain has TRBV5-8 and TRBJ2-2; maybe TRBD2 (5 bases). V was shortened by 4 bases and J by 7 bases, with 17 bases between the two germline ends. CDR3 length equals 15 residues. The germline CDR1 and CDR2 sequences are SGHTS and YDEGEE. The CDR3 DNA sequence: TGTGCCAGCAGCCCAATGGACTTTTCCGGCGGGGAGCTGTTTTTT. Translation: CASSPMDFSGGELFF.

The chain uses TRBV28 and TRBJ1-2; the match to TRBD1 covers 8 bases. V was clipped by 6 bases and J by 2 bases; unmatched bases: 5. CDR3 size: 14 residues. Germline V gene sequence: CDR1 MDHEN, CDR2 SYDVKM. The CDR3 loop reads CASRTQGGNYGYTF. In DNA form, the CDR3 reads TGTGCCAGCAGGACACAGGGGGGGAACTATGGCTACACCTTC.

The CDR3 DNA sequence: TGTGCCAGCAGCACCGGGACAGGGCGGACTGAAGCTTTCTTT. Translation: CASSTGTGRTEAFF. V and J are TRBV5-4 and TRBJ1-1; 9 bases map to TRBD1. Germline V gives CDR1 SGHNT, CDR2 YYREEE (reference sequence). This CDR3 has 14 residues. J lost 5 bases, V lost 4 bases, and 6 bases had no gene match.

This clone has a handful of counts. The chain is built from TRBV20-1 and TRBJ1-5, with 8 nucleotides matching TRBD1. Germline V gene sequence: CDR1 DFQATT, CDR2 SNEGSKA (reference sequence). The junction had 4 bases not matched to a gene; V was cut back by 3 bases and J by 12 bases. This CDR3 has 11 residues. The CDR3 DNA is TGCAGTGCTAGGGGACAGGAGCTCCAGCATTTT. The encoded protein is CSARGQELQHF.

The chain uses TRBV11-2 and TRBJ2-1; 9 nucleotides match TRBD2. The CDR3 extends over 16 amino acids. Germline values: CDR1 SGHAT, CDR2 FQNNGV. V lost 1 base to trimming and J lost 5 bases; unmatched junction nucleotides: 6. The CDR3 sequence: CASSLGVLAGHNEQFF. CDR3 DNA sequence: TGTGCCAGCAGCTTAGGAGTACTAGCGGGCCACAATGAGCAGTTCTTC.

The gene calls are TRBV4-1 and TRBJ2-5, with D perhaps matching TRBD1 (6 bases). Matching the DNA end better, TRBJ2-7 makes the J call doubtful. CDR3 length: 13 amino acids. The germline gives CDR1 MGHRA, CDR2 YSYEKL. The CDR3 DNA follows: TGCGCCAGCAGCCAATTGGGGGCGGGCGAGCAGTACTTC. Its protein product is CASSQLGAGEQYF.

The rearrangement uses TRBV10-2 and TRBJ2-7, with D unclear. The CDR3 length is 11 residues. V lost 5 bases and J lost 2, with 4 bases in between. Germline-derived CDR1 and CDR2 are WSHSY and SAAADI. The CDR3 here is CASSRTYEQYF. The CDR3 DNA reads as TGCGCCAGCAGTCGTACCTACGAGCAGTACTTC.

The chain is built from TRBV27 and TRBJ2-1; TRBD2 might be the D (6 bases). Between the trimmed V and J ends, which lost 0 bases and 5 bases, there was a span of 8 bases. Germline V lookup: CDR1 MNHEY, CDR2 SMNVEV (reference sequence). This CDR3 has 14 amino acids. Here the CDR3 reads CASSLSWTNNEQFF. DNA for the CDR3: TGTGCCAGCAGTTTATCTTGGACTAACAATGAGCAGTTCTTC.

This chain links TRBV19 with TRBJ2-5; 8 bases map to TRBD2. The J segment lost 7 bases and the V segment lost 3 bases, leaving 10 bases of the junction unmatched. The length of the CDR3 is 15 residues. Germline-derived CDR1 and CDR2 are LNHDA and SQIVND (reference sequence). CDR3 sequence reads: CASSMATSGRGTQYF. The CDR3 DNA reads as TGTGCCAGTAGTATGGCCACTAGCGGAAGGGGGACCCAGTACTTC.

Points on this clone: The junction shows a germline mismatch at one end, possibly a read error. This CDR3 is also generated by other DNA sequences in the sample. The CDR3 loop reads CASSYSPRETQYF. The CDR3 nucleotides read TGCGCCAGCAGCTATTCCCCGAGGGAGACCCAGTACTTC. The genes are TRBV7-8 and TRBJ2-5; no clear D gene. The CDR3 is 13 residues long. Germline V gene lookup returns CDR1 SGHVS and CDR2 FQNEAQ.

CDR3 region: CASSDSPGRAFF. For the CDR3, the DNA is TGTGCCAGCAGTGACTCCCCAGGCCGGGCTTTCTTT. The chain couples TRBV6-4 to TRBJ1-1; no firm D call. Trimming pared 0 bases from V and 11 bases from J, leaving 10 bases between. Germline V gives CDR1 MRHNA, CDR2 SNTAGT. The CDR3 covers 12 residues.

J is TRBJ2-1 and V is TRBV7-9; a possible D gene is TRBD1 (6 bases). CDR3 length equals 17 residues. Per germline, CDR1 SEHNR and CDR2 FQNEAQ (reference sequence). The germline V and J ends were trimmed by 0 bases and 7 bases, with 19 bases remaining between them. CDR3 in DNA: TGTGCCAGCAGCTTAGCGGGACAATATCCCGAGGGGAATGAGCAGTTCTTC. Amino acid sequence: CASSLAGQYPEGNEQFF.

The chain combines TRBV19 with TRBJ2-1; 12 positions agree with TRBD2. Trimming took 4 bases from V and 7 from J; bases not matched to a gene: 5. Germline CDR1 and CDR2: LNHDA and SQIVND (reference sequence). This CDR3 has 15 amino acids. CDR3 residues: CASSTSGRARNEQFF. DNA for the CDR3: TGTGCCAGTAGTACTAGCGGGAGGGCGAGGAATGAGCAGTTCTTC.

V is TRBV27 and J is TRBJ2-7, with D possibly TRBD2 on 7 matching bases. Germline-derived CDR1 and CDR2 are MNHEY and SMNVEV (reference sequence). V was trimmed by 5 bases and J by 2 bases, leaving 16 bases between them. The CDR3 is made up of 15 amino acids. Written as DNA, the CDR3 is TGTGCCAGCAGTCCCCGAGGGGGGGCCCCCTACGAGCAGTACTTC. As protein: CASSPRGGAPYEQYF.

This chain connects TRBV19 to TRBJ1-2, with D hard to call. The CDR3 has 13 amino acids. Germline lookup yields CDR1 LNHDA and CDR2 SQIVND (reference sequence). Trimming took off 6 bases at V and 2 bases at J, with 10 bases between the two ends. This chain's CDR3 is CASRTTGNYGYTF. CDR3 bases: TGTGCCAGTAGAACGACGGGAAACTATGGCTACACCTTC.

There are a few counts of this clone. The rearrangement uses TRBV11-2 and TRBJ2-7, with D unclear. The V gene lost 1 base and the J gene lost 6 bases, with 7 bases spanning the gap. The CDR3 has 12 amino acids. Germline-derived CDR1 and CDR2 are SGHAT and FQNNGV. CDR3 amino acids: CASSLVLGEQYF. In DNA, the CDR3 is TGTGCCAGCAGCTTAGTCCTAGGCGAGCAGTACTTC.

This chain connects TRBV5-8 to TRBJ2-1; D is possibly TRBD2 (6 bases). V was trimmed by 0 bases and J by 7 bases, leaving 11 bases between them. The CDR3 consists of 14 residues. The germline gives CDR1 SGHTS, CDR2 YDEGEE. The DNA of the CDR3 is TGTGCCAGCAGCTTGGCCCGGCTAGCGAATGAGCAGTTCTTC. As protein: CASSLARLANEQFF.

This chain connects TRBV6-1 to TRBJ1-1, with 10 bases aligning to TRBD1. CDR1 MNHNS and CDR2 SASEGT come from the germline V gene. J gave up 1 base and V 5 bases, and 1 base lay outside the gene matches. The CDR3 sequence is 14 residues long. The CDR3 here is CASSRDRGNTEAFF. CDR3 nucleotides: TGTGCCAGCAGTCGGGACAGGGGGAACACTGAAGCTTTCTTT.

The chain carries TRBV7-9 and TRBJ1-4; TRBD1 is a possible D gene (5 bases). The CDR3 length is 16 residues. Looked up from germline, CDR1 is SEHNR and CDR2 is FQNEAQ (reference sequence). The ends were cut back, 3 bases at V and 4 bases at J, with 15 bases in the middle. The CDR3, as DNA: TGTGCCAGCAGCTTGAGGCGGGGGAAGGGTAATGAAAAACTGTTTTTT. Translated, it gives CASSLRRGKGNEKLFF.

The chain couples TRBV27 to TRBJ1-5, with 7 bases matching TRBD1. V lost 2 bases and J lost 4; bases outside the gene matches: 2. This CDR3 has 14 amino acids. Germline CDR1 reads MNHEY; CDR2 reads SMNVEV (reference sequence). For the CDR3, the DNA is TGTGCCAGCAGTTTAGGACAGGAAAATCAGCCCCAGCATTTT. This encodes CASSLGQENQPQHF.

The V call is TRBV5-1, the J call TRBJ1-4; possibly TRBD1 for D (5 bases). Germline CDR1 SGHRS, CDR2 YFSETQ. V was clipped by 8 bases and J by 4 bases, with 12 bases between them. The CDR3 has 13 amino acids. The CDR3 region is CASKTALNEKLFF. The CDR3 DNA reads TGCGCCAGTAAGACAGCCCTTAATGAAAAACTGTTTTTT.

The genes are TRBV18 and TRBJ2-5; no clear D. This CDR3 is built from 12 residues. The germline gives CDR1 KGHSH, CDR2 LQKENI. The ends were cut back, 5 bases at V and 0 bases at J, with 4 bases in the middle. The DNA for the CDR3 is TGTGCCAGCTCATCCGACCAAGAGACCCAGTACTTC. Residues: CASSSDQETQYF.

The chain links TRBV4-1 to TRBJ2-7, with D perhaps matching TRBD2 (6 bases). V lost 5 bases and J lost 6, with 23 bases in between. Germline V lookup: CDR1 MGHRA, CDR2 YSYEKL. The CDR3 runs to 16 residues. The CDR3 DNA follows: TGCGCCAGCAGCAATTTACTAGCCGCCACAATGGGCGAGCAGTACTTC. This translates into CASSNLLAATMGEQYF.